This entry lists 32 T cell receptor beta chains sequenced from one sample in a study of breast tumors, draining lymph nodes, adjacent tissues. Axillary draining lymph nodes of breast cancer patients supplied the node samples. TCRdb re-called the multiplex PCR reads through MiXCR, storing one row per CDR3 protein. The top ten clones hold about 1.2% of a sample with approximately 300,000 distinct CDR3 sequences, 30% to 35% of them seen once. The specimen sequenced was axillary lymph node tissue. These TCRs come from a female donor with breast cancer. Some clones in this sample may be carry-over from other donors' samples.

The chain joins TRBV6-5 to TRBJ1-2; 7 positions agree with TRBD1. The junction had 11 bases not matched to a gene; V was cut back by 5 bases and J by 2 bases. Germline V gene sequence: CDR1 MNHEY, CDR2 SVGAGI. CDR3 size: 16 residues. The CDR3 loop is CASSHLRTGRNYGYTF. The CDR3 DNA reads TGTGCCAGCAGTCACCTCCGGACAGGACGAAACTATGGCTACACCTTC.

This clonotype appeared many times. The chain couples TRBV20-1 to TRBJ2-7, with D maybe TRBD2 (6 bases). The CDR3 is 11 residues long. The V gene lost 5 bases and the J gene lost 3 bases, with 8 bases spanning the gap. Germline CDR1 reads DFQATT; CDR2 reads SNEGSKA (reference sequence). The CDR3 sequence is CSARESYEQYF. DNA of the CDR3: TGCAGTGCTCGGGAGAGCTACGAGCAGTACTTC.

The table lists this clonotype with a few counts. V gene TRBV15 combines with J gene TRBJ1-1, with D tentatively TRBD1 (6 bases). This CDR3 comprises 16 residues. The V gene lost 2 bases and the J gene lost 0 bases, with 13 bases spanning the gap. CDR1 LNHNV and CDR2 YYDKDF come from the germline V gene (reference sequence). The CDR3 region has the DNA TGTGCCACCAGCAGAAAGGGGAGGACAGTGAACACTGAAGCTTTCTTT. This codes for CATSRKGRTVNTEAFF.

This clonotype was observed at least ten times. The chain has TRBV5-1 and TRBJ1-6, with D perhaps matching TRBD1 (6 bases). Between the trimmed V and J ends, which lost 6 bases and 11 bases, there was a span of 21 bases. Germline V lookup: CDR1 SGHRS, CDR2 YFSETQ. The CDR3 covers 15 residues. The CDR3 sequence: CASTNLGGDGTPLHF. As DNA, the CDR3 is TGCGCCAGCACCAATCTAGGGGGGGACGGGACACCCCTCCACTTT.

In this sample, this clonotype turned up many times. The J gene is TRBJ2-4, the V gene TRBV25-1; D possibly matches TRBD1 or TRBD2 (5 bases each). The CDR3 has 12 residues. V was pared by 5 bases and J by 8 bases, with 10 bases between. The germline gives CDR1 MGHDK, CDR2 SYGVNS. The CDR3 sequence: CASSMGRDIQYF. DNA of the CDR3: TGTGCCAGCAGTATGGGGCGGGACATTCAGTACTTC.

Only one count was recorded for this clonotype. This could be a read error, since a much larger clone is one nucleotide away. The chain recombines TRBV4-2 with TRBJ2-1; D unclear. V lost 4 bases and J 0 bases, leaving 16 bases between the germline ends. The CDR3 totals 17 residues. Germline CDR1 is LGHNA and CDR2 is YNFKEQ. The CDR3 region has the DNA TGTGCCAGCAGCCGAGAAGTTCCAACTATCTCCTACAATGAGCAGTTCTTC. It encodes CASSREVPTISYNEQFF.

DNA of the CDR3: TGTGCCAGCAGCCTTCACTGGGAGGCAGAGTTCTTC. As protein: CASSLHWEAEFF. The chain is built from TRBV11-2 and TRBJ2-1; a possible D gene is TRBD2 (6 bases). V was pared by 5 bases and J by 14 bases, with 16 bases between. The CDR3 has 12 residues. Per germline, CDR1 SGHAT and CDR2 FQNNGV. The full variable domain, completed using reference TRBV11-2 and TRBJ2-1, is EAGVAQSPRYKIIEKRQSVAFWCNPISGHATLYWYQQILGQGPKLLIQFQNNGVVDDSQLPKDRFSAERLKGVDSTLKIQPAKLEDSAVYLCASSLHWEAEFFGPGTRLTVL.

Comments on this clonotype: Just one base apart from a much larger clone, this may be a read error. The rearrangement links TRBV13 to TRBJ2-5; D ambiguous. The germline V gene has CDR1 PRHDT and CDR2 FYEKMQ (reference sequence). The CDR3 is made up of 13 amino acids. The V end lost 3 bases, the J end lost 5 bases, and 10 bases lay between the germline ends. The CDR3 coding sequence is TGTGCCAGCAGCTTCCGTCCGGGCGAGACCCAGTACTTC. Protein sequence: CASSFRPGETQYF.

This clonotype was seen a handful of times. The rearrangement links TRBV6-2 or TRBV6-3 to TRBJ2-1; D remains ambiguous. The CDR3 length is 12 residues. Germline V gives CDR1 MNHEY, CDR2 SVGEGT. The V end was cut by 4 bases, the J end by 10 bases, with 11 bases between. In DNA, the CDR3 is TGTGCCAGCAGTTCCACGCTTAGGGAGCAGTTCTTC. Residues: CASSSTLREQFF.

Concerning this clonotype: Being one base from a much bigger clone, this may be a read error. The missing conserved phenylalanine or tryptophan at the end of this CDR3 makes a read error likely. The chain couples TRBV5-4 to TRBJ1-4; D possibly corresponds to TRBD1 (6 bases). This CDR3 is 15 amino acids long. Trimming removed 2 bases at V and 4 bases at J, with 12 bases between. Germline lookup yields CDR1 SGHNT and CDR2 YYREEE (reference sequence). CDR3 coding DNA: TGTGCCAGCAGCTTCGGAGGGGGGGGTAATGAAAAACTGTTTCTT. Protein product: CASSFGGGGNEKLFL.

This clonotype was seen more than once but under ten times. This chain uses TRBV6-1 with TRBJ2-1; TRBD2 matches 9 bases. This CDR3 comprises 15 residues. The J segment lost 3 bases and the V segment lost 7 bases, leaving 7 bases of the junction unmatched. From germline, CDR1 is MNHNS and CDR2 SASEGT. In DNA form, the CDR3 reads TGTGCCAGCACGCGGGCTAGCGGGATCTACAATGAGCAGTTCTTC. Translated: CASTRASGIYNEQFF.

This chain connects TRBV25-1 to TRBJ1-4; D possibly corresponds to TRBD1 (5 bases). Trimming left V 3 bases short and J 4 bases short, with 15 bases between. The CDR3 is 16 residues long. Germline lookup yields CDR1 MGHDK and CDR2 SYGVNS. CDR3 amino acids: CASSEQGSWGNEKLFF. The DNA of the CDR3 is TGTGCCAGCAGTGAGCAGGGAAGTTGGGGTAATGAAAAACTGTTTTTT.

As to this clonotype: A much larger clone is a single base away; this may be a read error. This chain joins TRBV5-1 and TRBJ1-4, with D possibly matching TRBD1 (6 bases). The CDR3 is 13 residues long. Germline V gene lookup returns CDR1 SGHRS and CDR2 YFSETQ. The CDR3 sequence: CASSLQGAENLFF. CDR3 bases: TGCGCCAGCAGCTTACAGGGAGCGGAAAACCTGTTTTTT.

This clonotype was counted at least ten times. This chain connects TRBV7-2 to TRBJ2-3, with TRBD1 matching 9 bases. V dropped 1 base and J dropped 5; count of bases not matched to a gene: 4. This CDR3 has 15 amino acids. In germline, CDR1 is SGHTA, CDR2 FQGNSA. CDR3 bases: TGTGCCAGCAGCTTAGGGGACAGGGACCTAGATACGCAGTATTTT. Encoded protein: CASSLGDRDLDTQYF.

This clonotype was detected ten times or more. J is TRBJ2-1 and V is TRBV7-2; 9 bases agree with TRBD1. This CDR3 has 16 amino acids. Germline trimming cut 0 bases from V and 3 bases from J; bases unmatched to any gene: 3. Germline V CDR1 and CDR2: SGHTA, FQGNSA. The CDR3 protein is CASSLAGTGLYNEQFF. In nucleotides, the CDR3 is TGTGCCAGCAGCTTAGCCGGGACAGGGCTCTACAATGAGCAGTTCTTC.

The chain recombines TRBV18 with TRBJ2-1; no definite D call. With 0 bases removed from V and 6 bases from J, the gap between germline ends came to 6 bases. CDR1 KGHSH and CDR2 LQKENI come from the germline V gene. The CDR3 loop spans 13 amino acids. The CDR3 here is CASSPPGSNEQFF. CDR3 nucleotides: TGTGCCAGCTCACCACCTGGTAGCAATGAGCAGTTCTTC.

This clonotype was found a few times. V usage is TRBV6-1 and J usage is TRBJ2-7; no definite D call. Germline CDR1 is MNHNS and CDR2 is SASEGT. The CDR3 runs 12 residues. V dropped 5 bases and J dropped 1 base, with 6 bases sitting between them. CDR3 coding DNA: TGTGCCAGCAGTATCTTTTCCTACGAGCAGTACTTC. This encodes CASSIFSYEQYF.

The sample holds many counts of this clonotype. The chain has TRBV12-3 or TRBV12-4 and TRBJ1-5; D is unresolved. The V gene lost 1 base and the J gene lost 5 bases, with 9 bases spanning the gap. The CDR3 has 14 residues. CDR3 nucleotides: TGTGCCAGCAGTTTAGGTCGGAAGTATCAGCCCCAGCATTTT. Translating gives CASSLGRKYQPQHF.

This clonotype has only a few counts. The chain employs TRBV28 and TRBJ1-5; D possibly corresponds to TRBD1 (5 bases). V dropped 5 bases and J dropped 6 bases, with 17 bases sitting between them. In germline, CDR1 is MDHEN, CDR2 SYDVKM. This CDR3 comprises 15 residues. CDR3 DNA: TGTGCCAGCAGTGGAAATGGGGGATCCCGTCAGCCCCAGCATTTT. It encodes CASSGNGGSRQPQHF. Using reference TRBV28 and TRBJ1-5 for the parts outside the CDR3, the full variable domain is DVKVTQSSRYLVKRTGEKVFLECVQDMDHENMFWYRQDPGLGLRLIYFSYDVKMKEKGDIPEGYSVSREKKERFSLILESASTNQTSMYLCASSGNGGSRQPQHFGDGTRLSIL.

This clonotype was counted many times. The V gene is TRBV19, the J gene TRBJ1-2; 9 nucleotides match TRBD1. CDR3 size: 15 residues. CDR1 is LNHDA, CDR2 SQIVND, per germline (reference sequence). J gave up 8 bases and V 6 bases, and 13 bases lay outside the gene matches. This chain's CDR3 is CASSTGTGGPKGYTF. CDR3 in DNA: TGTGCCAGTAGCACTGGAACAGGGGGCCCTAAAGGCTACACCTTC. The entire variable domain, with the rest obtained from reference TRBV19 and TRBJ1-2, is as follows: DGGITQSPKYLFRKEGQNVTLSCEQNLNHDAMYWYRQDPGQGLRLIYYSQIVNDFQKGDIAEGYSVSREKKESFPLTVTSAQKNPTAFYLCASSTGTGGPKGYTFGSGTRLTVV.

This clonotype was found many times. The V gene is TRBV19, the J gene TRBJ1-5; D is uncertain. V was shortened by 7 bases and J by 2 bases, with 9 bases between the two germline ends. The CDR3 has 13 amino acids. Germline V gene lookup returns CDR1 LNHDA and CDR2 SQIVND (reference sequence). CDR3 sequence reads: CASMTPGNQPQHF. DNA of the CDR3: TGTGCCAGTATGACCCCGGGCAATCAGCCCCAGCATTTT. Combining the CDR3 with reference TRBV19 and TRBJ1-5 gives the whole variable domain DGGITQSPKYLFRKEGQNVTLSCEQNLNHDAMYWYRQDPGQGLRLIYYSQIVNDFQKGDIAEGYSVSREKKESFPLTVTSAQKNPTAFYLCASMTPGNQPQHFGDGTRLSIL.

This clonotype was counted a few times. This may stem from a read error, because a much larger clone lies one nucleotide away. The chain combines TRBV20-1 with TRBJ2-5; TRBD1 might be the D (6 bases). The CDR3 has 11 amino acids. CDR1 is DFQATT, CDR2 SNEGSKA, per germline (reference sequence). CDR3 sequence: CSANRVETQSF. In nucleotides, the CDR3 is TGCAGTGCTAACAGGGTGGAGACCCAGTCCTTC.

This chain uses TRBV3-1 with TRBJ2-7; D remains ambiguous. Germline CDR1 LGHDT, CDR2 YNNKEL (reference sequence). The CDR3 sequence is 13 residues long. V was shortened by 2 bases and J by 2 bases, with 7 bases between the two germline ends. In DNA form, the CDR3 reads TGTGCCAGCAGCCAACAGGCGACCTACGAGCAGTACTTC. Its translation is CASSQQATYEQYF.

The DNA of the CDR3 is TGTGCCAGCAGTTGGACAGGGATAAGCTCCTATAATTCACCCCTCCACTTT. Amino acid sequence: CASSWTGISSYNSPLHF. This rearrangement joins TRBV27 to TRBJ1-6; 8 bases map to TRBD1. The germline V gene encodes CDR1 MNHEY and CDR2 SMNVEV (reference sequence). The CDR3 extends over 17 amino acids. V shed 4 bases, J shed 0 bases, and the junction held 5 bases outside the gene matches.

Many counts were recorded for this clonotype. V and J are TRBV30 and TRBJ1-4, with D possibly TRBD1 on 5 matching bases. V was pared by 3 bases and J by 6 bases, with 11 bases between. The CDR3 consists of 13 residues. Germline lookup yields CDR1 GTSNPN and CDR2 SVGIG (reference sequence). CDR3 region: CAWRPGPYEKLFF. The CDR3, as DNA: TGTGCCTGGAGGCCGGGGCCCTATGAAAAACTGTTTTTT.

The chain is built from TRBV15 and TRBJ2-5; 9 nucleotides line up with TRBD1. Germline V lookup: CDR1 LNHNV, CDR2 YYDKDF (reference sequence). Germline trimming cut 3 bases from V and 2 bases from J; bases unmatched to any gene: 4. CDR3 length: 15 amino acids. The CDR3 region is CATSRGTGSQETQYF. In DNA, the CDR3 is TGTGCCACCAGCAGGGGGACAGGGTCTCAAGAGACCCAGTACTTC.

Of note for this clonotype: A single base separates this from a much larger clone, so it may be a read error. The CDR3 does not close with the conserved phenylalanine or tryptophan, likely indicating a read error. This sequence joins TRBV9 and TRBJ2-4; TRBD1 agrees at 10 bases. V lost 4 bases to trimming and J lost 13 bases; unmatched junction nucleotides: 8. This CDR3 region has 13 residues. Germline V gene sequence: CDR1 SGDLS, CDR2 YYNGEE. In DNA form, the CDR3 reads TGTGCCAGCAGCCTGGGACAGGGGCCTCTCCAGTACTCC. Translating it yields CASSLGQGPLQYS.

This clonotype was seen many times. The CDR3, as DNA: TGTGCCAGCAGCAAGGGACAGGGGGCGTTCGAGCAGTACTTC. Amino acid sequence: CASSKGQGAFEQYF. This sequence joins TRBV9 and TRBJ2-7, with 12 bases that match TRBD1. V lost 4 bases to trimming and J lost 6 bases; unmatched junction nucleotides: 5. CDR3 length: 14 amino acids. Germline CDR1 is SGDLS and CDR2 is YYNGEE.

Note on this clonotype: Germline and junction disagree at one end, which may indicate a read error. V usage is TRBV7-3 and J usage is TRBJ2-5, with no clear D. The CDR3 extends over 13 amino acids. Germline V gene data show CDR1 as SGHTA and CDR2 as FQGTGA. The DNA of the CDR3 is TGTGCCTGCAGTCTCCAGCGACAAGAGACCCAGTACTTC. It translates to CACSLQRQETQYF.

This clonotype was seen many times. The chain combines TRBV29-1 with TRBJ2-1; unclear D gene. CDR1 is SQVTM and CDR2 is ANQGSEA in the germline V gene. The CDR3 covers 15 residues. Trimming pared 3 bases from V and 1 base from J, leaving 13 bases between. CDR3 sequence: CSVDLDELSYNEQFF. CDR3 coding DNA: TGCAGCGTTGACTTGGACGAACTTTCCTACAATGAGCAGTTCTTC.

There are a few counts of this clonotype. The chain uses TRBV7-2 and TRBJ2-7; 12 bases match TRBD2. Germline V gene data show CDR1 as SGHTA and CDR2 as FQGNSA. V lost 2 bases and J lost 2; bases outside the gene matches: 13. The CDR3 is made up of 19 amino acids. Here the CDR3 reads CASSLRLTSGRILPYEQYF. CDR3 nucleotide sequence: TGTGCCAGCAGCTTAAGGTTAACTAGCGGGAGGATCTTGCCCTACGAGCAGTACTTC.

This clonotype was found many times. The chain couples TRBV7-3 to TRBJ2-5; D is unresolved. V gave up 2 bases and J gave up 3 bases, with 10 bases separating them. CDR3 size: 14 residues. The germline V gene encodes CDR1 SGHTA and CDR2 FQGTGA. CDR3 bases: TGTGCCAGCAGCTTACTTGGCAGCGAAGAGACCCAGTACTTC. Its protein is CASSLLGSEETQYF.